Listed here are 5 T cell receptor beta chains from one sample, sequenced in a study of tissue T cells after allogeneic stem cell transplantation (dated by TCRdb to about 2022). According to the study, the label for this sample's time point signals: mouse harvest day 7 after allogeneic transplant. Mouse grafts combined 10^7 T-cell-depleted bone marrow cells with 10^6 splenic CD5+ T cells, given via tail vein injection. The library came from the immunoSEQ multiplex PCR assay. In TCRdb, the immuneACCESS table is reduced to in-frame sequences with V and J assigned. These tables do not hold every clone; where another copy was compared, an unresolved V gene accounts for under half, and the others remain unexplained. Present in this sample are about 4,000 clones, approximately 50% of which were seen just once. The ten largest clones add up to 6.3% of the sample. Sample: gut tissue. The receptor set was obtained from a female BALB/c mouse given C57BL/6 T cells with graft-versus-host disease after an allogeneic hematopoietic cell transplant.

For this clone: Genes here carry mouse names. Read data end 1 residue before the CDR3 end; the end is taken from the germline J gene. The gene calls are TRBV12-1 and TRBJ1-3, with D hard to call. Trimming pared 4 bases from V and 0 bases from J, leaving 6 bases between. Germline V gives CDR1 SGHSN, CDR2 HYEKVE. This CDR3 region has 13 residues. The covered CDR3 bases are TGTGCCAGCTCACATCATTCTGGAAATACGCTCTAT. Its translation: CASSHHSGNTLY. The entire CDR3 protein reads CASSHHSGNTLYF.

The count of this clone is one. Mouse germline and gene names are used. The read terminates 1 residue ahead of where the CDR3 ends, so the germline J gene completes it. The chain recombines TRBV13-2 with TRBJ2-5; the match to TRBD1 covers 10 bases. The V and J ends lost 7 bases and 5 bases, in that order; junction bases with no gene match: 1. From germline, CDR1 is NNHNN and CDR2 SYGAGS (reference sequence). The CDR3 runs 12 residues. CDR3 bases read: TGTGCCAGCCGGGACAGGGGAGACACCCAGTAC. It codes for CASRDRGDTQY. The whole CDR3 region reads CASRDRGDTQYF.

About this clone: The genes and germline here are from mouse. The read halts 1 residue ahead of the CDR3 end, with the missing end drawn from the germline J gene. The chain employs TRBV13-2 and TRBJ2-1, with 8 bases matching TRBD2. CDR1 is NNHNN and CDR2 is SYGAGS in the germline V gene (reference sequence). The CDR3 loop spans 14 amino acids. V gave up 10 bases and J gave up 7 bases; unmatched junction bases: 13. CDR3 loop: CAREDGGGGAEQFF. CDR3 DNA (partial): TGTGCCCGCGAGGACGGGGGGGGCGGGGCTGAGCAGTTC.

As for this clone: Gene names are mouse gene names. The read ends 1 residue shy of where the CDR3 ends; the end is completed using the germline J gene. This chain links TRBV16 with TRBJ1-2; the D is unclear. The CDR3 length is 14 residues. Per germline, CDR1 SGHSA and CDR2 FRNQAP. The ends were cut back, 0 bases at V and 2 bases at J, with 7 bases in the middle. The CDR3 region is CASSLDRHNSDYTF. CDR3 bases read: TGTGCAAGCAGCTTAGATCGACATAACTCCGACTACACC.

As concerns this clone: The gene symbols are mouse symbols. The CDR3 loop is CASSSLGGYAEQFF. The sequenced CDR3 bases are TGTGCCAGCAGTTCACTGGGGGGATATGCTGAGCAGTTC. The chain joins TRBV15 to TRBJ2-1, with 9 bases identical to TRBD2. The DNA ends 1 residue before the CDR3 does, and the rest of the CDR3 is filled in from the germline J gene. Germline assignment: CDR1 SGHND and CDR2 FRSKSL. The CDR3 runs to 14 residues. V lost 4 bases, J lost 4 bases, and 2 bases stayed unmatched. Based on the CDR3 plus reference TRBV15 and TRBJ2-1, the full variable domain is DAGVTQTPRHEVAEKGQTIILKCEPVSGHNDLFWYRQTKIQGLELLSYFRSKSLMEDGGAFKDRFKAEMLNSSFSTLKIQPTEPKDSAVYLCASSSLGGYAEQFFGPGTRLTVL.